This TCR beta chain emerged from a study of response to subunit inactivated influenza vaccine. The CDR3 contains 14 residues. CDR1 is SGHRS and CDR2 is YFSETQ in the germline V gene. J was trimmed by 4 bases and V by 4 bases; bases with no gene match: 6. This clonotype was counted at least ten times. Its target is not known. Notes on the study in general: After each seasonal influenza vaccination, few new T cells are recruited, the authors suggested.

One entry per CDR3 protein, called by TCRdb with MiXCR from the RT-PCR reads. The table lists roughly 630,000 distinct CDR3 sequences, 14% of them singletons. The receptor's source is a man in his fifties or sixties who received an inactivated influenza vaccine. The sample was PBMCs from blood, taken less than 15 days before vaccination. The chain links TRBV5-1 to TRBJ2-7; 9 nucleotides align to TRBD1. CDR3 DNA sequence: TGCGCCAGCAGCCCGGGACAGGGTGTATACGAGCAGTACTTC. Translating it yields CASSPGQGVYEQYF.